The clone carrying this T cell receptor (beta chain) was seen only once. CDR3 length equals 12 residues. V lost 0 bases to trimming and J lost 7 bases, with 5 bases between them. Germline values: CDR1 SGHRS, CDR2 YFSETQ. This record comes from a study of T cell repertoires in aging, cancer and after chemotherapy. About the study: Over several months to years, re-sampled healthy donor repertoires clearly shared clones.

Multiplex touch-down PCR with TRB-A/B primers amplified rearranged V-D-J TRB sequences. MiXCR was run by TCRdb on the multiplex PCR reads, yielding one entry per CDR3 protein. Found here are around 10,000 distinct CDR3 sequences, under 40% of them singletons; the top ten hold roughly 8.2%. The template was genomic DNA from peripheral blood, not RNA. The sequence derives from a human donor in good health. The genes are TRBV5-1 and TRBJ2-1; D uncertain. The material sequenced was blood. CDR3 nucleotides: TGCGCCAGCAGCTTGGAAGTAAATGAGCAGTTCTTC. As protein: CASSLEVNEQFF.